What follows are 10 T cell receptor beta chains derived from one specimen sequenced in a study of T cell repertoires in cytomegalovirus infection. From the reads, TCRdb called clonotypes with MiXCR, one entry per CDR3 protein. The sample includes 700,000 to 850,000 distinct CDR3 sequences, 30% to 35% seen only once; the top ten take 12%. No cognate antigen is known for these TCRs. The sequences come from cultured CD8+ T cells from PBMCs, collected from culture after CMV antigen stimulation. Receptors originate from a human donor in good health (CMV status not recorded). Some clones in this sample may be carry-over from other donors' samples.

This rearrangement joins TRBV6-2 or TRBV6-3 to TRBJ2-5; 7 nucleotides agree with TRBD1. CDR3 size: 14 residues. Germline CDR1 is MNHEY and CDR2 is SVGEGT. V gave up 2 bases and J gave up 3 bases; unmatched junction bases: 3. The CDR3 reads CASSYRGQEETQYF. CDR3 bases: TGTGCCAGCAGTTACCGAGGACAGGAAGAGACCCAGTACTTC.

This clonotype has more than one count but fewer than ten. This sequence joins TRBV4-1 and TRBJ2-2, with a tentative D call TRBD1 (7 bases). The V end was cut by 0 bases, the J end by 2 bases, with 22 bases between. This CDR3 comprises 20 residues. Germline V gene sequence: CDR1 MGHRA, CDR2 YSYEKL. CDR3 region: CASSQDSLYLQGGNTGELFF. CDR3 sequence (DNA): TGCGCCAGCAGCCAAGATTCGCTCTATCTTCAGGGGGGAAACACCGGGGAGCTGTTTTTT.

In its sample, this clonotype was seen many times. V and J are TRBV7-2 and TRBJ2-3; 9 bases line up with TRBD2. The length of the CDR3 is 16 residues. V dropped 6 bases and J dropped 2; count of bases not matched to a gene: 9. Germline loops: CDR1 SGHTA, CDR2 FQGNSA. In DNA form, the CDR3 reads TGTGCCAGCAGGGAGAGAAGCGGGGGGCCCACAGATACGCAGTATTTT. This translates into CASRERSGGPTDTQYF.

CDR3 nucleotides: TGCAGCGTTGACGGGGGGGAGCAGTTCTTC. This sequence encodes CSVDGGEQFF. The rearrangement uses TRBV29-1 and TRBJ2-1, with 7 bases that match TRBD2. The CDR3 is 10 residues long. V dropped 3 bases and J dropped 10; count of bases not matched to a gene: 0. The germline gives CDR1 SQVTM, CDR2 ANQGSEA.

The genes are TRBV6-5 and TRBJ2-7; the D is unclear. There are 14 residues in the CDR3. V lost 5 bases, J lost 0 bases, and 11 bases lay in between. Looked up from germline, CDR1 is MNHEY and CDR2 is SVGAGI. CDR3 region: CASSVQKTSYEQYV. CDR3 DNA sequence: TGTGCCAGCAGTGTACAGAAAACCTCCTACGAGCAGTACGTC.

About this clonotype itself: The junction departs from the called germline gene at one end, perhaps through a read error. The V gene is TRBV6-8, the J gene TRBJ2-1, with D unclear. Germline assignment: CDR1 MNHGY and CDR2 SAAAGT. The CDR3 spans 16 residues. For the CDR3, the DNA is TGTGTCAGCAGTTACTCGGTAGGCCTACACGTTGATGAGCAGTTCTTC. Translated, it gives CVSSYSVGLHVDEQFF.

This clonotype was counted ten times or more. The CDR3 here is CASSWGGGFYNEQFF. The CDR3 bases are TGTGCCAGCAGTTGGGGGGGGGGTTTCTACAATGAGCAGTTCTTC. The chain combines TRBV6-2 or TRBV6-3 with TRBJ2-1; 7 positions match TRBD2. This CDR3 is built from 15 residues. The germline V gene has CDR1 MNHEY and CDR2 SVGEGT. Germline trimming cut 4 bases from V and 3 bases from J; bases unmatched to any gene: 6.

This clonotype came up a few times. CDR3 nucleotides: TGTGCCAGCAGCGGCAGGGGACTAGCGGGGTGGGAGACCCAGTACTTC. It codes for CASSGRGLAGWETQYF. The chain has TRBV7-9 and TRBJ2-5; 13 positions agree with TRBD2. This CDR3 has 16 residues. V trimming: 5 bases; J trimming: 5 bases; junction bases outside the gene matches: 8. Germline CDR1 SEHNR, CDR2 FQNEAQ (reference sequence). Combining the CDR3 with reference TRBV7-9 and TRBJ2-5 gives the whole variable domain DTGVSQNPRHKITKRGQNVTFRCDPISEHNRLYWYRQTLGQGPEFLTYFQNEAQLEKSRLLSDRFSAERPKGSFSTLEIQRTEQGDSAMYLCASSGRGLAGWETQYFGPGTRLLVL.

The V and J genes are TRBV19 and TRBJ1-1; D is unresolved. The germline gives CDR1 LNHDA, CDR2 SQIVND (reference sequence). The CDR3 contains 13 residues. Trimming took 5 bases from V and 5 from J, leaving 12 bases between them. CDR3 in DNA: TGTGCCAGTAGTCTCTACATCGGAACTGAAGCTTTCTTT. The encoded protein is CASSLYIGTEAFF.

This clonotype has ten or more counts. The chain uses TRBV6-6 and TRBJ1-4; D is unclear. V was pared by 7 bases and J by 5 bases, with 14 bases between. This CDR3 spans 14 amino acids. Germline CDR1 is MNHNY and CDR2 is SVGAGI (reference sequence). The CDR3 bases are TGTGCCAGCATGCGGACCTGGAAGAATGAAAAACTGTTTTTT. Amino acid sequence: CASMRTWKNEKLFF.